The entry that follows covers one T cell receptor beta chain sequence. Original handling: Amplified reference gene primers provided the basis for estimating nucleated cell counts. Clones were sequenced by immunoSEQ multiplex PCR, and TCRdb holds only the in-frame ones, with some missing. From that table come the V and J calls and clone size; the DNA was used to work out D and trimming. The sample contains more than 300,000 clones, over 70% of which appear only once. The V gene's germline CDR1 is ENHRY and CDR2 SYGVKD. The length of the CDR3 is 17 residues. V dropped 0 bases and J dropped 5; count of bases not matched to a gene: 8. The data derive from a study of blood T cell repertoires in COVID-19. About the study: The United States, Italy and Spain were the sources of the acute and convalescent COVID-19 samples. From T cells, B-cell-depleted T cells, or PBMCs came the material, which was cDNA or gDNA.

A Seattle source enrolled patients during active infection and followed them longitudinally. The chain is built from TRBV10-3 and TRBJ2-3; 10 positions agree with TRBD2. This receptor was taken from a woman aged 45-59 years with COVID-19, enrolled during active disease. Input material: peripheral blood. The DNA for the CDR3 is TGTGCCATCAGTGAGTCGAGGCCTAGCGGGGGAGGAGATACGCAGTATTTT. Translation gives CAISESRPSGGGDTQYF.